This section outlines one T cell receptor (beta chain) sequence together with its context. The junction shows a germline mismatch at one end, possibly a read error. Method: immunoSEQ multiplex PCR; TCRdb's copy keeps in-frame clones and lacks some. The data contain about 210,000 clones, over 75% of them singletons. The data belong to a study of blood T cell repertoires in COVID-19. The CDR3 is made up of 13 amino acids. Looked up from germline, CDR1 is MNHNY and CDR2 is SVGAGI (reference sequence). The sequencing sample was made of peripheral blood. The chain couples TRBV6-6 to TRBJ1-2; TRBD1 matches at 9 bases. The origin of this receptor is a human donor in a cohort sampled during active COVID-19. The CDR3 region is CASSPGTGFRITF. CDR3 DNA: TGTGCCAGCAGCCCCGGGACAGGGTTCAGAATCACGTTC.